The TCR beta chain under discussion was sequenced for a study of blood T cell repertoires in COVID-19. Across the study: Two negative PCRs, clearance, or symptom resolution had been documented for recovered Cohort 3 donors.

Recruitment covered about 25 US areas and drew participants whose ages spanned about 18 to 90 years. Assignments of participants to cohorts depended upon their own reported clinical history. The data were produced by immunoSEQ multiplex PCR, yet TCRdb's version contains in-frame clones alone and is incomplete. The sample includes fewer than 200,000 clones, approximately 86% of them seen just once. Trimming took off 0 bases at V and 5 bases at J, with 13 bases between the two ends. The CDR3 has 15 residues. In germline, CDR1 is SGHRS, CDR2 YFSETQ. The source is a middle-aged woman in a cohort exposed to, infected with or recovered from COVID-19 (not recorded which). The J gene is TRBJ2-3, the V gene TRBV5-1, with D perhaps TRBD2 (5 bases). What was sequenced was PBMCs or T cells enriched from blood (not recorded which). CDR3 in amino acids: CASSLEVAGEDTQYF. The CDR3 DNA sequence: TGCGCCAGCAGCTTGGAGGTAGCCGGGGAAGATACGCAGTATTTT. The entire variable domain, with the rest obtained from reference TRBV5-1 and TRBJ2-3, is as follows: KAGVTQTPRYLIKTRGQQVTLSCSPISGHRSVSWYQQTPGQGLQFLFEYFSETQRNKGNFPGRFSGRQFSNSRSEMNVSTLELGDSALYLCASSLEVAGEDTQYFGPGTRLTVL.